This record covers a single T cell receptor beta chain. The data belong to a study of blood T cell repertoires in COVID-19. The overall study: From the United States, Italy and Spain came samples of acute and convalescent COVID-19. T cells, B-cell-depleted T cells, or PBMCs provided the cDNA or gDNA that served as material.

The CDR3 runs 14 residues. Germline V gene data show CDR1 as LNHDA and CDR2 as SQIVND (reference sequence). V was cut by 1 base and J by 2 bases, with 8 bases left in between. Methods used by the authors: From reference gene primer amplification, estimates of nucleated cell counts were derived. The method was immunoSEQ multiplex PCR; TCRdb's version includes in-frame clones alone and lacks a portion of them. The DNA was the basis for D and trimming; V, J and clone size are from that table. This table holds some 120,000 clones, 70% to 85% found once. The TCR comes from a woman aged 45-60 years with acute or convalescent COVID-19. The rearrangement uses TRBV19 and TRBJ1-1; D remains unclear. Material for sequencing was peripheral blood. This CDR3 reads CASSIVVANTEAFF. The CDR3 bases are TGTGCCAGTAGTATAGTGGTGGCTAACACTGAAGCTTTCTTT.